The 9 T cell receptor beta chains in this list originate from one sample, sequenced in a study of control samples from healthy donors and cancer patients. The table came from immunoSEQ multiplex PCR; TCRdb's copy has only in-frame clones and leaves some out. The table records about 160,000 clones, approximately 94% of them present only once. The source material was PBMCs. The receptors derive from a man in his fifties or sixties with colorectal cancer.

This chain joins TRBV9 and TRBJ1-1; D remains unclear. The CDR3 has 18 residues. V gave up 3 bases and J gave up 3 bases, with 24 bases separating them. Germline CDR1 SGDLS, CDR2 YYNGEE. The CDR3 here is CASSAQQAIPCEDTEAFF. Here the CDR3 DNA reads TGTGCCAGCAGCGCCCAGCAGGCGATCCCTTGTGAGGACACTGAAGCTTTCTTT.

The chain uses TRBV25-1 and TRBJ1-6, with D maybe TRBD1 (6 bases). Germline CDR1 is MGHDK and CDR2 is SYGVNS. V lost 10 bases and J 7 bases, leaving 14 bases between the germline ends. The CDR3 runs 13 residues. DNA for the CDR3: TGTGCCACCAAGGGGGAGGAGAATTCACCCCTCCACTTT. It is translated as CATKGEENSPLHF.

V usage is TRBV4-2 and J usage is TRBJ2-2, with TRBD2 matching 10 bases. V was clipped by 1 base and J by 6 bases; unmatched bases: 14. Per germline, CDR1 LGHNA and CDR2 YNFKEQ. The CDR3 spans 19 residues. The CDR3 loop is CASSQGGVAGGSPAGELFF. As DNA, the CDR3 is TGTGCCAGCAGCCAAGGGGGAGTAGCGGGGGGCAGTCCTGCCGGGGAGCTGTTTTTT.

This chain uses TRBV2 with TRBJ2-3; no clear D. CDR3 size: 15 residues. V was trimmed by 1 base and J by 3 bases, leaving 11 bases between them. Germline values: CDR1 SNHLY, CDR2 FYNNEI. The CDR3 region is CASSEVGWWTDTQYF. Written as DNA, the CDR3 is TGTGCCAGCAGTGAAGTAGGGTGGTGGACAGATACGCAGTATTTT.

The chain has TRBV24-1 and TRBJ1-2, with 7 positions matching TRBD1. The CDR3 contains 12 residues. The germline gives CDR1 KGHDR, CDR2 SFDVKD. J gave up 10 bases and V 4 bases, and 5 bases lay outside the gene matches. The DNA for the CDR3 is TGTGCCACCAGTGACCCCAGGGGGGACTACACCTTC. Protein product: CATSDPRGDYTF.

J is TRBJ2-5 and V is TRBV19, with TRBD2 matching 8 bases. CDR3 length: 15 amino acids. Germline V gene data show CDR1 as LNHDA and CDR2 as SQIVND (reference sequence). The V and J ends lost 1 base and 2 bases, in that order; junction bases with no gene match: 3. CDR3 protein: CASSIGGGKQETQYF. CDR3 coding DNA: TGTGCCAGTAGTATAGGCGGGGGGAAGCAAGAGACCCAGTACTTC. Full variable domain (outside the CDR3, taken from reference TRBV19 and TRBJ2-5): DGGITQSPKYLFRKEGQNVTLSCEQNLNHDAMYWYRQDPGQGLRLIYYSQIVNDFQKGDIAEGYSVSREKKESFPLTVTSAQKNPTAFYLCASSIGGGKQETQYFGPGTRLLVL.

The chain links TRBV30 to TRBJ1-1, with unresolved D. The germline V gene encodes CDR1 GTSNPN and CDR2 SVGIG (reference sequence). Trimming took 2 bases from V and 4 from J, leaving 8 bases between them. The CDR3 length is 12 residues. CDR3 amino acids: CAWSRFSTEAFF. The DNA of the CDR3 is TGTGCCTGGAGTAGGTTTAGCACTGAAGCTTTCTTT. The variable domain in full, with the rest retrieved from reference TRBV30 and TRBJ1-1, is SQTIHQWPATLVQPVGSPLSLECTVEGTSNPNLYWYRQAAGRGLQLLFYSVGIGQISSEVPQNLSASRPQDRQFILSSKKLLLSDSGFYLCAWSRFSTEAFFGQGTRLTVV.

This chain joins TRBV3-1 (or the pseudogene TRBV3-2) and TRBJ2-3, with D perhaps TRBD1 (5 bases). CDR1 is LGHDT and CDR2 is YNNKEL in the germline V gene (reference sequence). The CDR3 has 16 residues. V was shortened by 3 bases and J by 2 bases, with 15 bases between the two germline ends. The CDR3, as DNA: TGTGCCAGCAGCCAGCCCGGACAAACCCCCACAGATACGCAGTATTTT. Its translation is CASSQPGQTPTDTQYF.

This chain joins TRBV21-1 and TRBJ1-2; TRBD1 is the table's D call, not checked against the DNA. TRBV21-1 counts as a pseudogene. There are 14 residues in the CDR3. CDR3 sequence reads: CASSTTVPNYGYTF. Written as DNA, the CDR3 is TGTGCCAGCAGTACGACAGTCCCTAACTATGGCTACACCTTC.